What follows is one T cell receptor beta chain and its context. The DNA is left out, because the CDR3 cannot be placed on it with certainty; the CDR3 is given as TCRdb lists it. Additional DNA sequences in this sample encode the identical CDR3. This record belongs to a study of blood T cell repertoires in COVID-19. Study information: Acute and convalescent COVID-19 samples came from the United States, Italy and Spain. The analysed material was cDNA or gDNA that came from T cells, B-cell-depleted T cells, or PBMCs.

As processed by the authors: Amplification of reference gene primers provided the estimated nucleated cell counts. The method was immunoSEQ multiplex PCR; TCRdb's version includes in-frame clones alone and lacks a portion of them. V and J calls plus clone size are reproduced from that table; the DNA served to infer D and trimming. Among 300,000 or so clones listed, around 86% were seen once. Germline V gene data show CDR1 as LNHDA and CDR2 as SQIVND (reference sequence). The CDR3 extends over 13 residues, inclusive of both ends. The sample was peripheral blood. The chain carries TRBV19 and TRBJ1-5; TRBD1 reflects the table's D call only, with no check against the DNA. This TCR was recovered from a woman aged 45-65 years with acute or convalescent COVID-19. CDR3 amino acids: CASSILANQPQHF.